These T cell receptor beta chains were read from a single sample in a study of blood T cell repertoires in COVID-19. The data were produced by immunoSEQ multiplex PCR, yet TCRdb's version contains in-frame clones alone and is incomplete. The table shows some 120,000 clones, with 80% to 90% occurring only once. The material sequenced was peripheral blood. These receptors were obtained from an older woman with acute or convalescent COVID-19. The CDR3 runs from the conserved cysteine through the conserved F or W. Fields, in order: J gene, V gene, clone size, D gene, CDR3 length, CDR3 DNA, CDR3 protein. A D gene is named only where the DNA matches it firmly. The size entry is marked missing in some rows and otherwise reads once, few, many or a size class.

TRBJ1-2	TRBV6-5	NA	TRBD1	15	TGTGCCAGCAGTTACCCCCCGACAGGGGAAGGAGGCTACACCTTC	CASSYPPTGEGGYTF
TRBJ1-1	TRBV6-2/TRBV6-3	NA	NA	15	TGTGCCAGCAGTTACGGGGGGGCCGTGAACACTGAAGCTTTCTTT	CASSYGGAVNTEAFF
TRBJ2-5	TRBV30	NA	TRBD1	12	TGTGCCTGGGACAGGGGCGGAGAGACCCAGTACTTC	CAWDRGGETQYF
TRBJ1-2	TRBV30	NA	NA	12	TGTGCCTGGGTTTCACAGGGCTATGGCTACACCTTC	CAWVSQGYGYTF
TRBJ2-3	TRBV4-2	NA	TRBD2	15	TGTGCCAGCAGCCAAGATGGTGCGGGAGTGGATACGCAGTATTTT	CASSQDGAGVDTQYF
TRBJ1-2	TRBV3-1/TRBV3-2	NA	TRBD1	16	TGTGCCAGCAGCCCCGGAACCGGGACAGGGCAAGACGGCTACACCTTC	CASSPGTGTGQDGYTF
TRBJ1-5	TRBV5-8	NA	TRBD1	15	TGTGCCAGCAGCCTGATTCAAGACAGGGGAAAGCCCCAGCATTTT	CASSLIQDRGKPQHF
TRBJ1-1	TRBV19	NA	NA	12	TGTGCCAGTAGTAGCGGGACGACGGGAGCTTTCTTT	CASSSGTTGAFF
TRBJ2-7	TRBV27	NA	NA	13	TGTGCCAGCAGTTTATACACCTCCTACGAGCAGTACTTC	CASSLYTSYEQYF
TRBJ1-2	TRBV14	NA	NA	15	TGTGCCAGCAGCCTACAAACAGTCTCCTTTTATGGCTACACCTTC	CASSLQTVSFYGYTF
TRBJ2-3	TRBV10-2	NA	TRBD2	16	TGCGCCAGCAGTGAAACTGCGGGGGTAGGGACAGATACGCAGTATTTT	CASSETAGVGTDTQYF
TRBJ2-7	TRBV10-1	once	NA	12	TGCGCCAGCAGCGGGGACTTCTACGAGCAGTACTTC	CASSGDFYEQYF
TRBJ1-3	TRBV9	NA	NA	15	TGTGCCAGCAGCGTAGGGTACAACTCTGGAAACACCATATATTTT	CASSVGYNSGNTIYF
TRBJ2-1	TRBV7-6	once	NA	16	TGTGCCAGCAGCCTTAACGACTTTCCACCCTACAATGAGCAGTTCTTC	CASSLNDFPPYNEQFF
TRBJ2-1	TRBV6-5	NA	TRBD2	15	TGTGCCACCTCCCCCAGGCGGGAGGGCAAAGATGAGCAGTTCTTC	CATSPRREGKDEQFF
TRBJ2-5	TRBV3-1/TRBV3-2	NA	TRBD2	15	TGTGCCAGCAGCCAAGTAAGCGGGAGTCTAGAGACCCAGTACTTC	CASSQVSGSLETQYF
TRBJ2-5	TRBV11-1	NA	NA	15	TGTGCCAGCAGCTTAACGGGACTGATCCAAGAGACCCAGTACTTC	CASSLTGLIQETQYF
TRBJ1-1	TRBV5-1	NA	TRBD1	16	TGCGCCAGCAGCCCCAGACAGGGGGAAAGAGGTACTGAAGCTTTCTTT	CASSPRQGERGTEAFF
TRBJ2-5	TRBV20-1	NA	NA	13	TGCAGTGCCAGTGGAGGGGGCCGAGAGACCCAGTACTTC	CSASGGGRETQYF
TRBJ1-1	TRBV6-5	NA	NA	15	TGTGCCAGCAGATCTCAGGGAACCATGAACACTGAAGCTTTCTTT	CASRSQGTMNTEAFF
TRBJ1-1	TRBV29-1	NA	NA	13	TGCAGCGTCCGGGACTCGACGAACACTGAAGCTTTCTTT	CSVRDSTNTEAFF
TRBJ1-1	TRBV6-1	NA	NA	12	TGTGCCAGCAGTGAATGGGAGCCTGAAGCTTTCTTT	CASSEWEPEAFF
TRBJ1-4	TRBV2	NA	NA	13	TGTGCCAGCAGTCAGGTCGTAGGTGAAAAACTGTTTTTT	CASSQVVGEKLFF
TRBJ2-2	TRBV5-1	NA	NA	15	TGCGCCAGCAGCTTTGGTGCTACCAACACCGGGGAGCTGTTTTTT	CASSFGATNTGELFF
TRBJ1-6	TRBV9	NA	NA	15	TGTGCCAGCAGCGTAGAGGAGGGGAGGAATTCACCCCTCCACTTT	CASSVEEGRNSPLHF
TRBJ2-7	TRBV3-1/TRBV3-2	NA	TRBD2	17	TGTGCCAGCAGCCATTCTAAGTCGAGCGGGAGGGTGTACGAGCAGTACTTC	CASSHSKSSGRVYEQYF
TRBJ1-2	TRBV7-9	once	NA	12	TGTGCCAGCAGCGAGGGAAATGAGGGCTACACCTTC	CASSEGNEGYTF
TRBJ2-3	TRBV7-9	NA	NA	15	TGTGCCAGCAGCACAGTACTGCATTATGCGGATACGCAGTATTTT	CASSTVLHYADTQYF
TRBJ1-2	TRBV19	NA	TRBD1	15	TGTGCCAGTAGTATAGAGGGACAGGGGAAATATGGCTACACCTTC	CASSIEGQGKYGYTF
TRBJ1-4	TRBV9	NA	TRBD1	15	TGTGCCAGCAGCGTAGAGGGACAGGGGAGTGAAAAACTGTTTTTT	CASSVEGQGSEKLFF
TRBJ2-1	TRBV6-5	NA	TRBD1	14	TGTGCCAGCAGCCTACAGGGGACCTACAATGAGCAGTTCTTC	CASSLQGTYNEQFF
TRBJ1-4	TRBV25-1	NA	TRBD1	15	TGTGCCAGCAGCAAGACAGGGGGCTTTAATGAAAAACTGTTTTTT	CASSKTGGFNEKLFF
TRBJ2-5	TRBV19	NA	NA	15	TGTGCCAGTAGTCCACGCAGGGCCGGGCGAGAGACCCAGTACTTC	CASSPRRAGRETQYF
TRBJ1-1	TRBV7-2	NA	NA	15	TGTGCCAGCAGTCAAGCGGTGAATGTGGGCACTGAAGCTTTCTTT	CASSQAVNVGTEAFF
TRBJ2-2	TRBV20-1	NA	TRBD2	14	TGCAGTGCTAGTCCGGGAGGTGGCACCGGGGAGCTGTTTTTT	CSASPGGGTGELFF
TRBJ2-1	TRBV27	NA	TRBD2	16	TGTGCCAGCAGTTCGGTTGCGGGAGGGGCCTACAATGAGCAGTTCTTC	CASSSVAGGAYNEQFF
TRBJ1-4	TRBV6-2/TRBV6-3	NA	TRBD1	15	TGTGCCAGCAGCCGACCGGACAGGGGACATGAAAAACTGTTTTTT	CASSRPDRGHEKLFF
TRBJ2-3	TRBV20-1	NA	NA	14	TGCAGTGCTAGTGTTAAGCGGAACACAGATACGCAGTATTTT	CSASVKRNTDTQYF
TRBJ1-1	TRBV2	NA	TRBD1	14	TGTGCCAGCACCACGACAGGGCGGGGCACTGAAGCTTTCTTT	CASTTTGRGTEAFF
TRBJ1-1	TRBV28	NA	NA	13	TGTGCCAGCAGTGCGGGGAGTTACACTGAAGCTTTCTTT	CASSAGSYTEAFF
TRBJ2-1	TRBV6-5	NA	TRBD2	15	TGTGCCAGCAGTCACGAGCGGGACCCCTACAATGAGCAGTTCTTC	CASSHERDPYNEQFF
TRBJ1-1	TRBV28	NA	NA	11	TGTGCCAGCTGGGGGCTCTGGGGGGCTTTCTTT	CASWGLWGAFF
TRBJ2-3	TRBV2	NA	TRBD1	13	TGTGCCAGCAGCACTACAGGGGCAGATACGCAGTATTTT	CASSTTGADTQYF
TRBJ1-1	TRBV29-1	NA	TRBD1	12	TGCAGCGGGACGGGACAGGGGGTGGAAGCTTTCTTT	CSGTGQGVEAFF
TRBJ2-2	TRBV7-9	NA	TRBD2	16	TGTGCCAGCAGCTCAACTAGCGGGGGGAACACCGGGGAGCTGTTTTTT	CASSSTSGGNTGELFF
TRBJ2-3	TRBV29-1	NA	TRBD2	12	TGCAGCGTGTCAATAGCGGGAGATACGCAGTATTTT	CSVSIAGDTQYF
TRBJ2-3	TRBV7-2	NA	TRBD1	15	TGTGCCAGCAGCCCGGGACAGGGGACATCGGATACGCAGTATTTT	CASSPGQGTSDTQYF
TRBJ1-1	TRBV5-5	once	NA	14	TGTGCCAGCAGTCTAGGGACAACTAACACTGAAGCTTTCTTT	CASSLGTTNTEAFF
TRBJ1-2	TRBV6-1	once	TRBD1	13	TGTGCCAGCAGTGAACAGGGGGCCTATGGCTACACCTTC	CASSEQGAYGYTF
TRBJ1-3	TRBV19	NA	TRBD1	16	TGTGCCAGTAGTACTCGACAGGGGGACTCTGGAAACACCATATATTTT	CASSTRQGDSGNTIYF
TRBJ1-2	TRBV18	NA	NA	14	TGTGCCAGCTCCCCTACGGGAGTAGGCTATGGCTACACCTTC	CASSPTGVGYGYTF
TRBJ2-7	TRBV11-2	NA	NA	15	TGTGCCAGCAGCTCATGGACGGACAGCTCCTACGAGCAGTACTTC	CASSSWTDSSYEQYF
TRBJ2-1	TRBV19	NA	NA	11	TGTGCCAGTAGAACGCGGAGGGGCCAGTTCTTC	CASRTRRGQFF
TRBJ2-3	TRBV5-1	NA	TRBD1	15	TGCGCCAGCAGCGCTTCCGGGACAGGGACAGATACGCAGTATTTT	CASSASGTGTDTQYF
TRBJ1-2	TRBV19	NA	TRBD1	16	TGTGCCAGTAGGCCCCCTGCTCAGGACAGGTTGTATGGCTACACCTTC	CASRPPAQDRLYGYTF
TRBJ1-6	TRBV5-4	NA	TRBD1	14	TGTGCCAGCAGCTTAAGACAGGGGAATTCACCCCTCCACTTT	CASSLRQGNSPLHF
TRBJ2-5	TRBV5-1	NA	TRBD2	16	TGCGCCAGCAGCTGGGGTGGCGCGGGAGGGGCAGAGACCCAGTACTTC	CASSWGGAGGAETQYF
TRBJ2-2	TRBV5-4	NA	TRBD2	17	TGTGCCAGCAGCCCGACCTCCCTAGCGGGTTACACCGGGGAGCTGTTTTTT	CASSPTSLAGYTGELFF
TRBJ2-2	TRBV25-1	NA	NA	17	TGTGCCAGCCGTCCTACCGGGGGGACAGGGAACACCGGGGAGCTGTTTTTT	CASRPTGGTGNTGELFF
TRBJ2-7	TRBV3-1/TRBV3-2	NA	NA	12	TGTGCCAGCAGCCACTTACACTACGAGCAGTACTTC	CASSHLHYEQYF